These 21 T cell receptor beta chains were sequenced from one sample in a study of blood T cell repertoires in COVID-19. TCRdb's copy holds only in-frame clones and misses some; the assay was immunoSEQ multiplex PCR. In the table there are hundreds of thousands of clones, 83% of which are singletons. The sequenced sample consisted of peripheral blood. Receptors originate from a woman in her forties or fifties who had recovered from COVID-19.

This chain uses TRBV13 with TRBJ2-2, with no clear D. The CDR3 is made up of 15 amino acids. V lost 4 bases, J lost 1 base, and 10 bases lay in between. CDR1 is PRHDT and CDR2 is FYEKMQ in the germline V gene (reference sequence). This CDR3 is CASSSLVRNTGELFF. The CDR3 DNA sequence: TGTGCCAGCAGCTCCCTAGTGCGGAACACCGGGGAGCTGTTTTTT.

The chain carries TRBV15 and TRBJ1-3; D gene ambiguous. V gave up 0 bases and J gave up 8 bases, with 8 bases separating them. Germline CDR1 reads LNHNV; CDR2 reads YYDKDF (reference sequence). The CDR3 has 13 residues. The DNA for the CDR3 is TGTGCCACCAGCAGAGATCTGTCCTACACCATATATTTT. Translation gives CATSRDLSYTIYF.

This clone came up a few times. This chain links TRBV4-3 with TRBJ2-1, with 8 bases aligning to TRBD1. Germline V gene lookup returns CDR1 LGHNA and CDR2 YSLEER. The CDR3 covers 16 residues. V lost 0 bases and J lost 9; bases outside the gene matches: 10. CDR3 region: CASSQDWGQAGGEQFF. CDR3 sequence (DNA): TGCGCCAGCAGCCAAGATTGGGGACAGGCCGGAGGTGAGCAGTTCTTC.

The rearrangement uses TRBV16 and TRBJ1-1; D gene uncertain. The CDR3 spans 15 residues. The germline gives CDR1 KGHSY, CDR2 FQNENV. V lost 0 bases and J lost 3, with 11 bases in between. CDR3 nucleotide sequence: TGTGCCAGCAGCCAATCACGGGGAAAGGACACTGAAGCTTTCTTT. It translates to CASSQSRGKDTEAFF. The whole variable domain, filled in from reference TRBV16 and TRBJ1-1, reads GEEVAQTPKHLVRGEGQKAKLYCAPIKGHSYVFWYQQVLKNEFKFLISFQNENVFDETGMPKERFSAKCLPNSPCSLEIQATKLEDSAVYFCASSQSRGKDTEAFFGQGTRLTVV.

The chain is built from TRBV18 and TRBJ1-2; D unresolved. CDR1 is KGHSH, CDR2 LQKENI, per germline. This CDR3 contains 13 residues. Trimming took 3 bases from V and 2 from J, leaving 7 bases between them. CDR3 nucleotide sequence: TGTGCCAGCTCACCGTCCCAGAACTATGGCTACACCTTC. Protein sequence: CASSPSQNYGYTF.

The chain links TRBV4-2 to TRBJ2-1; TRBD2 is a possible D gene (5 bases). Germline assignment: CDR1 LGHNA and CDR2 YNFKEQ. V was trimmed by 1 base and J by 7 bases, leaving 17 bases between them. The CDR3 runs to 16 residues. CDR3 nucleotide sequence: TGTGCCAGCAGCCAAGTTGAGACCGGGGTTGGAAATGAGCAGTTCTTC. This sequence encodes CASSQVETGVGNEQFF.

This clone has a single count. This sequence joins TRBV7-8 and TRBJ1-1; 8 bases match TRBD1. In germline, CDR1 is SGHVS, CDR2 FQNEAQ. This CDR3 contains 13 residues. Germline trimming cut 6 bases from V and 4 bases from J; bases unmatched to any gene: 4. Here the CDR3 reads CASRLQGGTEAFF. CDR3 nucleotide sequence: TGTGCCAGCAGGCTACAGGGGGGCACTGAAGCTTTCTTT.

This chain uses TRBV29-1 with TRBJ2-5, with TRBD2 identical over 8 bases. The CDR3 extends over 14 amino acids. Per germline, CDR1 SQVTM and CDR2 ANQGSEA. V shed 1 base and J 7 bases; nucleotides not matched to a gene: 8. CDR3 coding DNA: TGCAGCGTTGAAGTGGCGGGGGGTGCAAGGACCCAGTACTTC. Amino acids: CSVEVAGGARTQYF.

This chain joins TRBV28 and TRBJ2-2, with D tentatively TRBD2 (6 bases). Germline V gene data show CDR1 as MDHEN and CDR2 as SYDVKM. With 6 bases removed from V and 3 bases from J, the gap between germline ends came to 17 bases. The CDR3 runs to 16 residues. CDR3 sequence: CASRGSGAADTGELFF. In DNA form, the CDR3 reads TGTGCCAGCAGGGGTTCGGGAGCAGCGGACACCGGGGAGCTGTTTTTT. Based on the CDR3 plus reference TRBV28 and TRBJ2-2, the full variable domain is DVKVTQSSRYLVKRTGEKVFLECVQDMDHENMFWYRQDPGLGLRLIYFSYDVKMKEKGDIPEGYSVSREKKERFSLILESASTNQTSMYLCASRGSGAADTGELFFGEGSRLTVL.

CDR3 protein: CASSFPFQGMGYGRDEQFF. Written as DNA, the CDR3 is TGTGCCAGCAGCTTCCCCTTCCAGGGAATGGGGTATGGACGGGATGAGCAGTTCTTC. V and J are TRBV5-5 and TRBJ2-1, with a weak D call TRBD1 (5 bases). Trimming stripped 2 bases from V and 8 bases from J, with 29 bases between. Per the germline V gene, CDR1 is SGHKS and CDR2 is YYEKEE (reference sequence). The CDR3 spans 19 residues. The whole variable domain, filled in from reference TRBV5-5 and TRBJ2-1, reads DAGVTQSPTHLIKTRGQQVTLRCSPISGHKSVSWYQQVLGQGPQFIFQYYEKEERGRGNFPDRFSARQFPNYSSELNVNALLLGDSALYLCASSFPFQGMGYGRDEQFFGPGTRLTVL.

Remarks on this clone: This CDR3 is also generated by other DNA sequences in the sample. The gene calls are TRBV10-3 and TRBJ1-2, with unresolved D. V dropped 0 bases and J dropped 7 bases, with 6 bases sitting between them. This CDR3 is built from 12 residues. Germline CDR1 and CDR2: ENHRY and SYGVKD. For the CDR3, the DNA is TGTGCCATCAGTGAGTCGGGAGGTGGCTACACCTTC. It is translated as CAISESGGGYTF.

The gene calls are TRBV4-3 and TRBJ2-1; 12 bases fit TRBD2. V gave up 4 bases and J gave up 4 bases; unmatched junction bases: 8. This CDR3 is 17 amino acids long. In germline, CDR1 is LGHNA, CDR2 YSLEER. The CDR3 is CASSRGRLAGEYNEQFF. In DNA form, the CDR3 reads TGCGCCAGCAGCCGGGGACGACTAGCGGGAGAATACAATGAGCAGTTCTTC.

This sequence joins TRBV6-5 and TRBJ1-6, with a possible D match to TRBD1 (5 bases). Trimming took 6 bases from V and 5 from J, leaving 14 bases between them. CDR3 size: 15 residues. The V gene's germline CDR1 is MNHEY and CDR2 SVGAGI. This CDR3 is CASSLSGYNNSPLHF. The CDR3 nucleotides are TGTGCCAGCAGCCTTTCAGGGTACAATAATTCACCCCTCCACTTT.

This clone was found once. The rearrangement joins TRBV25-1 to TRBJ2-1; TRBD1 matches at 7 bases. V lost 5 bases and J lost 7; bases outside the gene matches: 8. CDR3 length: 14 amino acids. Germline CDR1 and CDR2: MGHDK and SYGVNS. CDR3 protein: CASSTSQGLNEQFF. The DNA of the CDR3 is TGTGCCAGCAGTACATCACAGGGGTTGAATGAGCAGTTCTTC. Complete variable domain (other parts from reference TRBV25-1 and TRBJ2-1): EADIYQTPRYLVIGTGKKITLECSQTMGHDKMYWYQQDPGMELHLIHYSYGVNSTEKGDLSSESTVSRIRTEHFPLTLESARPSHTSQYLCASSTSQGLNEQFFGPGTRLTVL.

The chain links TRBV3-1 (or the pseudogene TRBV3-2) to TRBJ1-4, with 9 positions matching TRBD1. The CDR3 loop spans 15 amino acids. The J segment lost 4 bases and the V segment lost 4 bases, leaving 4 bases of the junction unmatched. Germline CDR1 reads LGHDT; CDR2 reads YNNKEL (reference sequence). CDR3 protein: CASSPGTGNNEKLFF. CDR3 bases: TGTGCCAGCAGCCCGGGGACAGGGAATAATGAAAAACTGTTTTTT.

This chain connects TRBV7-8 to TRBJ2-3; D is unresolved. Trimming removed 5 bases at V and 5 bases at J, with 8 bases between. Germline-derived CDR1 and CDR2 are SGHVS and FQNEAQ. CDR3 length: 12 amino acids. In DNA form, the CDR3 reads TGTGCCAGCAGCCCTCTTAAAGATACGCAGTATTTT. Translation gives CASSPLKDTQYF.

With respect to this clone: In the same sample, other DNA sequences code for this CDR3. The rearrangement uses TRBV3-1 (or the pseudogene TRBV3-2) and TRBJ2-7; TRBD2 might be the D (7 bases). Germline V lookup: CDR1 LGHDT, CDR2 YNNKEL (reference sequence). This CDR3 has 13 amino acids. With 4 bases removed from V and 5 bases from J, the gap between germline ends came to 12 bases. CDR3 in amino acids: CASSRGGLDEQYF. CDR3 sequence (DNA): TGTGCCAGCAGCCGGGGGGGCCTCGACGAGCAGTACTTC.

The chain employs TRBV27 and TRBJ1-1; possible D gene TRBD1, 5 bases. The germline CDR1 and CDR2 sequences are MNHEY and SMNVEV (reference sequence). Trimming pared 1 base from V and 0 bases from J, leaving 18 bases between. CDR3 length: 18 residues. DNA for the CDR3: TGTGCCAGCAGTTTATGGCGTGGGGCAGGAGGGATGAACACTGAAGCTTTCTTT. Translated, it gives CASSLWRGAGGMNTEAFF.

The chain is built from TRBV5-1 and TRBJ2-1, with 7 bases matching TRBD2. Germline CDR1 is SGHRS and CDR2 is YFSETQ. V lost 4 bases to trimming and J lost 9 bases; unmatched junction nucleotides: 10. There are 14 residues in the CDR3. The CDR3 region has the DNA TGCGCCAGCAGCATTCGGACTAGTCATGCTGAGCAGTTCTTC. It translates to CASSIRTSHAEQFF. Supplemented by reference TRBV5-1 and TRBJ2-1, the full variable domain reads KAGVTQTPRYLIKTRGQQVTLSCSPISGHRSVSWYQQTPGQGLQFLFEYFSETQRNKGNFPGRFSGRQFSNSRSEMNVSTLELGDSALYLCASSIRTSHAEQFFGPGTRLTVL.

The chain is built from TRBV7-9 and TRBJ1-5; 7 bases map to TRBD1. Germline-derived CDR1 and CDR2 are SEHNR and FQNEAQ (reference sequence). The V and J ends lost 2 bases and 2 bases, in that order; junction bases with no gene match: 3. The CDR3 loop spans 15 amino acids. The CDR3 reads CASSLQGERNQPQHF. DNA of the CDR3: TGTGCCAGCAGCTTACAGGGGGAACGCAATCAGCCCCAGCATTTT.

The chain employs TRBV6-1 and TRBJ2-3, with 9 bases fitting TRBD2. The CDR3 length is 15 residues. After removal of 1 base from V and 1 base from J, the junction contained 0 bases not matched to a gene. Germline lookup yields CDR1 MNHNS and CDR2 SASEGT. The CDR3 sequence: CASSEERGGTDTQYF. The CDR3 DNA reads TGTGCCAGCAGTGAAGAGCGGGGGGGCACAGATACGCAGTATTTT.